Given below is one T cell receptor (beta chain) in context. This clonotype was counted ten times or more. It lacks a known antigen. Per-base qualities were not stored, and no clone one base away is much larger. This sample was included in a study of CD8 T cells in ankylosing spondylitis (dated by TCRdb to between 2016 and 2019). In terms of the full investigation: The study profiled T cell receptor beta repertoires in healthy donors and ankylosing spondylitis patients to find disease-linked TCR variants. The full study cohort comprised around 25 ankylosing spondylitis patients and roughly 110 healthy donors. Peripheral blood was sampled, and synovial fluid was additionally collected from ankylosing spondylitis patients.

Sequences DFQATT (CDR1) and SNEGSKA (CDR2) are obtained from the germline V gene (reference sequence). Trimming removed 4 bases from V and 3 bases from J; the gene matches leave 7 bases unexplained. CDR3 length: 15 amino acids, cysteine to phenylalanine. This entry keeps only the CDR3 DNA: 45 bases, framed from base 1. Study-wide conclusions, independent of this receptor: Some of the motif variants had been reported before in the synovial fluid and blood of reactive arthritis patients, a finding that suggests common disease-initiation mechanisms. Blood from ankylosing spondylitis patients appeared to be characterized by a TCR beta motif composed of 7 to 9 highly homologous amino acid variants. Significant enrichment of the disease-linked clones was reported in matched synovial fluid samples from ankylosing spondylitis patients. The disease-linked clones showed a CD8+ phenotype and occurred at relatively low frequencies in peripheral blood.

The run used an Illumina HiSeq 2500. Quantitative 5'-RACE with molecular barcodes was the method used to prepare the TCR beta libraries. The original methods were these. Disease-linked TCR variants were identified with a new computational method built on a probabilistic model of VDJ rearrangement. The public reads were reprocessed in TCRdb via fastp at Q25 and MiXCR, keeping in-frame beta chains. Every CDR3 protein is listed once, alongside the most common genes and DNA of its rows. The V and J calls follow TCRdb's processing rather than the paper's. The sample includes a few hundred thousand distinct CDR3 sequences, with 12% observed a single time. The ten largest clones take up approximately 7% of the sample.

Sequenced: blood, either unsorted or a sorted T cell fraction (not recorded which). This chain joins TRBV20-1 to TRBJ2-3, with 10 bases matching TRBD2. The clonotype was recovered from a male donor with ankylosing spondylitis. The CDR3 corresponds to CSAMLAGAATDTQYF. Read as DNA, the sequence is TGCAGTGCTATGCTAGCGGGAGCGGCGACAGATACGCAGTATTTT.